Listed below are T cell receptor beta chains from one sample, sequenced in a study of blood T cells in healthy people across ages. MiXCR was run by TCRdb on the 5' RACE reads, yielding one entry per CDR3 protein. The sample holds 650,000 to 800,000 distinct CDR3 sequences; 52% are singletons and the top ten take roughly 14%. Sequencing was done on a sample of blood. These receptors originate from a woman at least 80 years old in good health. Both conserved end residues are part of each CDR3.

>TRBV3-1
CASDNTGELFF
>TRBV20-1
CSAPYQGSSYEQFF
>TRBV7-9
CASSPKGLSGANVLTF
>TRBV30
CAWSVLSTDTQYF
>TRBV29-1
CSVQPVGGSKNIQYF
>TRBV7-9
CASSVGLAKNIQYF
>TRBV20-1
CSAREARGLYGYTF
>TRBV7-3
CASSFTQGPLNTEAFF
>TRBV5-4
CASSLAVSTYGYTF
>TRBV28
CASRGSFSGANVLTF
>TRBV9
CASSVDSSGNYGYTF
>TRBV20-1
CSARDVGGATNEKLFF
>TRBV29-1
CSALTGADTQYF
>TRBV5-1
CASSPARGGGYNEQYF
>TRBV7-2
CASSPVGPRTDTQYF
>TRBV29-1
CSVEAPGLEGTQYF
>TRBV12-3/TRBV12-4
CASSLVSGQGPYGYTF
>TRBV5-5
CASRTSSTGELFF
>TRBV10-3
CAISAADSRSGYTF
>TRBV7-3
CASSRSGAHGDTQYF
>TRBV20-1
CSARTEPGYTF
>TRBV28
CASSFIEVGKLSGANVLTF
>TRBV29-1
CSVELLATQYF
>TRBV4-3
CASSQDHREGRRHEQFF
>TRBV25-1
CASQGAHIYEQYF
>TRBV5-1
CASSLGATGPFYEQYF
>TRBV20-1
CSASRAGGSLSLHF
>TRBV27
CASSLSGYMNTEAFF
>TRBV7-9
CASSLDPLSYEQYF
>TRBV7-2
CASSLKGQWEPQHF
>TRBV2
CASRLYYEQYF
>TRBV4-1
CASSPLIARYNEQFF
>TRBV10-3
CAIKGTTNEKLFF
>TRBV20-1
CSANPPSRLDTQYF
>TRBV11-2
CASRAGQGQANYGYTF
>TRBV7-2
CASSLDTAGELFF
>TRBV6-2/TRBV6-3
CASCPTNKDGYTF
>TRBV4-1
CASSQDFPSSYTEQYF